This entry describes one T cell receptor beta chain. This clone was detected once. No antigen is known for it. The sample holds no much larger clone one base away, and base qualities are not on file. During colonoscopy, one to two rectal pinch biopsies were obtained for research purposes. No immunosuppressive medication had been given to the ulcerative colitis patients before the diagnostic colonoscopy. Before DNA was isolated, the rectal biopsies underwent proteinase K digestion. The Wizard kit (Promega) was used to extract genomic DNA from the blood and intestinal samples. This record comes from a study of pediatric ulcerative colitis (dated by TCRdb to about 2019). Background for the entire study: Of the ulcerative colitis patients, about 7 had pancolitis and two had left-sided colitis, and histology in every patient was consistent with ulcerative colitis. From roughly 10 newly diagnosed, treatment-naive pediatric ulcerative colitis patients and four non-IBD control children, paired blood and rectal samples were collected. The Pediatric Ulcerative Colitis Activity Index classified a couple of patients as having mild disease, several as having moderate disease and three as having acute severe colitis. The paper's findings and limits, for the study overall: Rectal repertoire features separated controls, mild-moderate and acute severe colitis patients; acute severe colitis showed reduced rectal diversity due to clonal expansions. Because repertoires were derived from total lymphocyte DNA, patterns in rare subsets such as regulatory T cells may not have been reflected. For technical reasons, the blood samples of two patients yielded substantially fewer templates, so those samples were excluded from the blood-rectal overlap analysis. Two rectal CDR3 clonotypes were found in every ulcerative colitis patient but in no control. Clonal overlap between a subject's own blood and rectum was significantly greater in ulcerative colitis patients than in controls, which suggests more T cell trafficking to inflamed tissue. Only a handful of individuals were included in the healthy control group, which was small. Rectal pinch biopsies may have included blood-derived T cells, especially in patients with overt colitis.

Through the immunoSEQ TRB Survey service, multiplex V and J primers were used to amplify rearranged CDR3 beta regions from genomic DNA. To keep sequencing depth the same across samples, survey-level depth of up to 500,000 reads per sample was applied. Libraries were purified and pooled, and sequencing was performed on Illumina technology. The published analysis was carried out like this. Productive clonality, sample overlap, pairwise scatters, CDR3 beta length, V/D/J gene usage and productiveness were assessed with immunoSEQ online tools. Calculated diversity was defined as the number of unique rearrangements divided by total templates, multiplied by 100, and Shannon and Simpson indices were computed as well. Z-score normalized data were analyzed by principal component analysis with the R prcomp function and the ggbiplot package. Morisita's index was used to measure clonal overlap between blood and rectum within each subject. TCRdb retrieved this table from immuneACCESS and kept in-frame rearrangements only. Not all clones are present; in checked studies, unresolved V genes account for under half, and no reason is known for the remainder. V and J calls plus clone size are reproduced from that table; the DNA served to infer D and trimming. The sample profile shows roughly 19,000 clones; less than 85% of them were found once. The ten biggest clones cover roughly 6.6% of the sample.

The CDR1 and CDR2 encoded by the germline V gene are SGDLS and YYNGEE. Its CDR3 holds 20 amino acids, cysteine through phenylalanine. The DNA shown is the 60-base CDR3, in frame from base 1. Ends trimmed: V by 3 bases, J by 5 bases; bases unmatched to a gene: 19. The specimen was gut tissue. Recombination joined TRBV9 with TRBJ2-2; 10 central nucleotides agree with TRBD1. This receptor was taken from a boy between 10 and 17 years old with moderate ulcerative colitis. The CDR3 has the sequence CASSDSRHRPEDRGTGELFF. The nucleotide sequence reads TGTGCCAGCAGCGACAGTAGGCATCGCCCAGAGGACAGGGGGACCGGGGAGCTGTTTTTT.